The 2 T cell receptor beta chains presented below share a single source sample, sequenced in a study of OX40 agonist ivuxolimab in advanced cancers. Receptors were amplified or captured by the immunoSEQ multiplex PCR assay. The immuneACCESS repertoire file appears here via TCRdb, limited to in-frame rearrangements. These files lack a portion of the clones; in checked studies, under half of the deficit traces to unresolved V genes, and the cause of the others is not known. The sample data list more than 50,000 clones, and 90% to 95% of these were observed just once. The top ten clones comprise roughly 20% of the sample. The sequenced sample was CD4+ or CD8+ T cells sorted from blood, obtained in a trial of the OX40 agonist ivuxolimab. Receptors were obtained from an adult with an advanced solid tumor such as melanoma, head and neck, liver or kidney cancer.

The chain recombines TRBV11-1 with TRBJ1-1, with D unresolved. Deletions cut 1 base from V and 1 base from J, with 7 bases between. The CDR3 is 14 residues long. CDR1 SGHAT and CDR2 FQDESV come from the germline V gene (reference sequence). The CDR3 spells CASSLVWGNTEAFF. The CDR3 DNA reads TGTGCCAGCAGCTTAGTCTGGGGGAACACTGAAGCTTTCTTT.

The V and J genes are TRBV7-9 and TRBJ2-7; D gene unclear. With 2 bases removed from V and 7 bases from J, the gap between germline ends came to 15 bases. Germline loops: CDR1 SEHNR, CDR2 FQNEAQ (reference sequence). This CDR3 has 14 amino acids. The CDR3 DNA reads TGTGCCAGCAGCTTATATTCAGGTTCTCAAGAGCAGTACTTC. Translated: CASSLYSGSQEQYF.